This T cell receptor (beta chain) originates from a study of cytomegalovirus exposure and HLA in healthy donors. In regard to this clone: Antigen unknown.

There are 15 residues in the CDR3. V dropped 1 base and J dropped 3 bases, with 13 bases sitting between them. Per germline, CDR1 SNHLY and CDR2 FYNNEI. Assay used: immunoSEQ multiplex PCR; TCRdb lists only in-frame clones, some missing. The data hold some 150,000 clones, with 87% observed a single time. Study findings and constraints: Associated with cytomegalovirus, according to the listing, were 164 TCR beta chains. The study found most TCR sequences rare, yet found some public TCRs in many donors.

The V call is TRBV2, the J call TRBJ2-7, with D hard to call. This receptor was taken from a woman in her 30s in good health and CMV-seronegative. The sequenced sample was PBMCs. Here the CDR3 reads CASSEVLAGRYEQYF. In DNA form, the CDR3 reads TGTGCCAGCAGTGAAGTCCTTGCTGGGCGCTACGAGCAGTACTTC.